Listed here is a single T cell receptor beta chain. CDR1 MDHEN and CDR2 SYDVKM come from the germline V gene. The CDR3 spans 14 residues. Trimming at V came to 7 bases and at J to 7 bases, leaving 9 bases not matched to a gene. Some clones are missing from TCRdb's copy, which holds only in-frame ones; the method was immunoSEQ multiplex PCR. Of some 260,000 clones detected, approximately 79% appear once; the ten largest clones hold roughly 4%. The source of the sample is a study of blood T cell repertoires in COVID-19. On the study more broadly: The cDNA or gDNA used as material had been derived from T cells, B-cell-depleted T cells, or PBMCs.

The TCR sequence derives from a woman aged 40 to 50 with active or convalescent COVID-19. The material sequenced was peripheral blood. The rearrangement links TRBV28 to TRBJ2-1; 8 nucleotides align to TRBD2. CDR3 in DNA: TGTGCCAGCAAGCTAGGGACTAGTTTAAATGAGCAGTTCTTC. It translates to CASKLGTSLNEQFF. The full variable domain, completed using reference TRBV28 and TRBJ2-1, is DVKVTQSSRYLVKRTGEKVFLECVQDMDHENMFWYRQDPGLGLRLIYFSYDVKMKEKGDIPEGYSVSREKKERFSLILESASTNQTSMYLCASKLGTSLNEQFFGPGTRLTVL.